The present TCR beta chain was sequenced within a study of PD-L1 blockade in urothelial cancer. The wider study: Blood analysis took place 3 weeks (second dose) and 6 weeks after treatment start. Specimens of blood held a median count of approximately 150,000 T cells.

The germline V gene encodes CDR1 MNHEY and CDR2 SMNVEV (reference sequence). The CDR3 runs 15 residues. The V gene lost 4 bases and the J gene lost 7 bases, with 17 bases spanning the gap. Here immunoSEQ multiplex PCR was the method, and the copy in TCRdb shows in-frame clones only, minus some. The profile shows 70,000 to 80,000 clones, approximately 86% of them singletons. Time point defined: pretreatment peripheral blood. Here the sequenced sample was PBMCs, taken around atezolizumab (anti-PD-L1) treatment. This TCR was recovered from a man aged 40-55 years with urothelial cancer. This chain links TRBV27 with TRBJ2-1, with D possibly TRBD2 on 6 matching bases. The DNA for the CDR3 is TGTGCCAGCAGTTCCCTTTCTCGCGGGGATAATGAGCAGTTCTTC. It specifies CASSSLSRGDNEQFF.